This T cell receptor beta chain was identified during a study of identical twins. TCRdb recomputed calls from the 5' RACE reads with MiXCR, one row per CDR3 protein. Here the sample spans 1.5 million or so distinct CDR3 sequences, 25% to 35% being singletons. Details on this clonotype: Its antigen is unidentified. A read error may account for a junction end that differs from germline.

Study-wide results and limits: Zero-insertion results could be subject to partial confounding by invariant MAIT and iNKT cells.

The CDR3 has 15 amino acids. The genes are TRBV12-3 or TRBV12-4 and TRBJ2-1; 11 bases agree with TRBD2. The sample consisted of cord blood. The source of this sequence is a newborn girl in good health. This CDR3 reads CAGSPTSGAINEQFF. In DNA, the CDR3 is TGTGCCGGCAGCCCGACTAGCGGGGCGATCAATGAGCAGTTCTTC.